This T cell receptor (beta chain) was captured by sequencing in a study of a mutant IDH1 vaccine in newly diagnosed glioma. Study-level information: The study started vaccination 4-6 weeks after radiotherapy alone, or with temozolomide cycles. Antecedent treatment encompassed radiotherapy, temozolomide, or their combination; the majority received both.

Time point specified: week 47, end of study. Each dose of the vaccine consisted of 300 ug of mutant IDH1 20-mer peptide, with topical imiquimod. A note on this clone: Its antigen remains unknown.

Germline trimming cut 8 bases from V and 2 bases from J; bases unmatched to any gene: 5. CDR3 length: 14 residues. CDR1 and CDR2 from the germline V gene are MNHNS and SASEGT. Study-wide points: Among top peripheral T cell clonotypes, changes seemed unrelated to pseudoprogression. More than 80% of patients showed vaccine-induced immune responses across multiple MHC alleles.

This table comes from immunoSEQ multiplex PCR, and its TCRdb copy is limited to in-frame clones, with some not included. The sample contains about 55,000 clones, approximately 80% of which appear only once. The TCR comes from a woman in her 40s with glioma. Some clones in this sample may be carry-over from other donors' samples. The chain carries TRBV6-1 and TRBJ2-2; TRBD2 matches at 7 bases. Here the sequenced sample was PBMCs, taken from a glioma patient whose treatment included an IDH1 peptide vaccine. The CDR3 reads CASRGVINTGELFF. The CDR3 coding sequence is TGTGCCAGCCGGGGGGTAATCAACACCGGGGAGCTGTTTTTT.